This T cell receptor (beta chain) was obtained from a study of radiotherapy plus CTLA-4 blockade in lung cancer. Participants had chemo-refractory metastatic non-small-cell lung cancer and were treated with focal radiation plus ipilimumab CTLA-4 blockade. The table came from immunoSEQ multiplex PCR; TCRdb's copy has only in-frame clones and leaves some out. Of roughly 50,000 clones in the sample, about 88% were seen once. Findings and limits, study-wide: In blood, tumor-derived TCR clones expanded after radiotherapy plus ipilimumab.

This CDR3 has 14 residues. Germline CDR1 is MNHNS and CDR2 is SASEGT. Trimming cost V 7 bases and J 2 bases; bases outside gene matches: 7. On this clone itself: The antigen is unknown.

This clonotype was obtained from a human donor with non-small cell lung cancer whose response to radiotherapy plus ipilimumab could not be evaluated. The chain is built from TRBV6-1 and TRBJ1-1; 7 positions agree with TRBD1. The sequenced sample was peripheral blood, obtained from a patient treated with radiotherapy plus ipilimumab. DNA for the CDR3: TGTGCCAGCATATTGGGACAGATCAACACTGAAGCTTTCTTT. Translated: CASILGQINTEAFF.